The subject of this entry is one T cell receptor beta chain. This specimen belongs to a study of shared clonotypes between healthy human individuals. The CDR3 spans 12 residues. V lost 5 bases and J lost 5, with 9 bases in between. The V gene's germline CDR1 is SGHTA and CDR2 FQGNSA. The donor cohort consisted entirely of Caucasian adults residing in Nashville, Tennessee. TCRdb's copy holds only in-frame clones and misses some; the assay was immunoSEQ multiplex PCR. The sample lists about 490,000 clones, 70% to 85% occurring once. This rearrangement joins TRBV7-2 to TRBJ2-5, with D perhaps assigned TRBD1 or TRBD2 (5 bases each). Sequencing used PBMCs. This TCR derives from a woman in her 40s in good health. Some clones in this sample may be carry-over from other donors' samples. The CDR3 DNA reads TGTGCCAGCAGCCTATGGGGGGAGACCCAGTACTTC. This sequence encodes CASSLWGETQYF.